A single sample is the source of the 7 T cell receptor beta chains below, sequenced in a study of shared clonotypes between healthy human individuals. Produced via immunoSEQ multiplex PCR; TCRdb's table is partial and in-frame only. Of approximately 740,000 clones in the sample, 92% were seen once. The naive CD8 fraction comprised CD45RO-negative cells positively selected for CCR7 and excluded terminally differentiated effector memory CD45RA+ cells. Sequenced sample: naive CD8+ T cells sorted from blood. The receptor set was obtained from a man aged 30 to 45 in good health.

This clone is a singleton in its sample. The genes are TRBV19 and TRBJ1-1; the D gene is possibly TRBD1 (5 bases). CDR1 LNHDA and CDR2 SQIVND come from the germline V gene (reference sequence). V lost 7 bases, J lost 1 base, and 13 bases lay in between. This CDR3 contains 14 residues. CDR3 in DNA: TGTGCCAGTATAAAGACAGACTCGAACACTGAAGCTTTCTTT. It is translated as CASIKTDSNTEAFF.

This sequence joins TRBV19 and TRBJ2-5, with D possibly being TRBD1 (7 bases). Per the germline V gene, CDR1 is LNHDA and CDR2 is SQIVND (reference sequence). V was trimmed by 5 bases and J by 5 bases, leaving 21 bases between them. CDR3 length: 16 amino acids. The CDR3 nucleotides are TGTGCCAGTAGTGCGCTAAACAGGGGAGGAAGGGAGACCCAGTACTTC. This encodes CASSALNRGGRETQYF.

The rearrangement uses TRBV27 and TRBJ2-3; 10 bases fit TRBD1. With 2 bases clipped from V and 4 bases from J, the junction kept 3 bases outside the gene matches. The CDR3 contains 15 residues. Per germline, CDR1 MNHEY and CDR2 SMNVEV (reference sequence). CDR3 nucleotide sequence: TGTGCCAGCAGTTTAGACAGGGGGCGCTCAGATACGCAGTATTTT. Its translation: CASSLDRGRSDTQYF.

The chain has TRBV7-3 and TRBJ2-1, with TRBD1 as a possible D gene (6 bases). The CDR3 runs 13 residues. The V gene lost 3 bases and the J gene lost 8 bases, with 11 bases spanning the gap. Germline CDR1 and CDR2: SGHTA and FQGTGA. CDR3 DNA: TGTGCCAGCAGCTTCACAGGGTTCGATGAGCAGTTCTTC. Its protein is CASSFTGFDEQFF.

V usage is TRBV7-2 and J usage is TRBJ2-3; the match to TRBD2 covers 7 bases. CDR1 and CDR2 from the germline V gene are SGHTA and FQGNSA. The CDR3 loop spans 16 amino acids. Losses at the gene ends were 1 base for V and 2 bases for J; bases not matched to a gene: 6. The CDR3 DNA reads TGTGCCAGCAGCTTAGAGAGCGGGATGGTCACAGATACGCAGTATTTT. Residues: CASSLESGMVTDTQYF.

The rearrangement uses TRBV5-6 and TRBJ1-5; D unresolved. Germline V gene sequence: CDR1 SGHDT, CDR2 YYEEEE. CDR3 length: 15 amino acids. Trimming shortened V by 4 bases and J by 1 base, and 12 bases separated the two germline ends. This CDR3 reads CASSVYQRSNQPQHF. The CDR3 DNA sequence: TGTGCCAGCAGCGTGTATCAGAGAAGCAATCAGCCCCAGCATTTT.

The V and J genes are TRBV6-6 and TRBJ1-1, with D possibly being TRBD1 (5 bases). The CDR3 is made up of 15 amino acids. CDR1 and CDR2 (germline): MNHNY, SVGAGI (reference sequence). Trimming stripped 2 bases from V and 5 bases from J, with 15 bases between. CDR3 DNA sequence: TGTGCCAGCAGTTACCCGATGGGGGGAGATACTGAAGCTTTCTTT. It is translated as CASSYPMGGDTEAFF.